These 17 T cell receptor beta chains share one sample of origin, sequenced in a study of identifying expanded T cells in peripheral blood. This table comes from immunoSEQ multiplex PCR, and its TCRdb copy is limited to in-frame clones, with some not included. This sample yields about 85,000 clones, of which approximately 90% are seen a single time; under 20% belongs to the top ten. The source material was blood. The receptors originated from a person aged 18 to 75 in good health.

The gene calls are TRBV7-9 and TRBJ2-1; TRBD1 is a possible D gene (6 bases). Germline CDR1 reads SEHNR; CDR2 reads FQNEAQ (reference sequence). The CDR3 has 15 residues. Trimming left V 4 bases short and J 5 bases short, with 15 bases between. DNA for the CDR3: TGTGCCAGCAGCTCTCCAGGGGCCAGCCACAATGAGCAGTTCTTC. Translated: CASSSPGASHNEQFF. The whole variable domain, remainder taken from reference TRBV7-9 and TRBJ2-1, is DTGVSQNPRHKITKRGQNVTFRCDPISEHNRLYWYRQTLGQGPEFLTYFQNEAQLEKSRLLSDRFSAERPKGSFSTLEIQRTEQGDSAMYLCASSSPGASHNEQFFGPGTRLTVL.

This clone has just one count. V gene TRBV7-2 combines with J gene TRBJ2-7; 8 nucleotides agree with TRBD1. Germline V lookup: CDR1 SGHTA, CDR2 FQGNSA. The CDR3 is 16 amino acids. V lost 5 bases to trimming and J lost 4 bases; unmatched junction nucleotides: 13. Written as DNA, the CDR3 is TGTGCCAGCAGCCTAACATCAGGGGGCGAGGGGTACGAGCAGTACTTC. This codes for CASSLTSGGEGYEQYF.

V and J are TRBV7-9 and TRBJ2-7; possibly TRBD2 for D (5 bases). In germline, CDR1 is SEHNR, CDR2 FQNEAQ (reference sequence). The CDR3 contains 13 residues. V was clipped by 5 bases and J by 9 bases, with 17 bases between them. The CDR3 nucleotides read TGTGCCAGCAGCCACCCCCTGGAAGGAGGGCAGTACTTC. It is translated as CASSHPLEGGQYF.

In nucleotides, the CDR3 is TGCAGCGTTGAAGGGCCGAGGACCACAGATACGCAGTATTTT. It codes for CSVEGPRTTDTQYF. The chain employs TRBV29-1 and TRBJ2-3; D not certain. Trimming removed 1 base at V and 2 bases at J, with 10 bases between. This CDR3 contains 14 residues. Germline V CDR1 and CDR2: SQVTM, ANQGSEA.

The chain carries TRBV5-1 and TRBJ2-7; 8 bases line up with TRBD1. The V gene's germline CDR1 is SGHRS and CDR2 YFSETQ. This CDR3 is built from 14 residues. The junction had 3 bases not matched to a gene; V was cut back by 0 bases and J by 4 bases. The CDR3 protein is CASSLGTGRYEQYF. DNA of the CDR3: TGCGCCAGCAGCTTGGGGACAGGGAGGTACGAGCAGTACTTC.

The CDR3 spells CAIQGVGAEAFF. The CDR3 DNA is TGTGCCATCCAGGGGGTGGGCGCTGAAGCTTTCTTT. The chain joins TRBV10-3 to TRBJ1-1; TRBD1 aligns across 7 bases. The CDR3 is 12 residues long. Germline CDR1 reads ENHRY; CDR2 reads SYGVKD. V lost 8 bases, J lost 6 bases, and 6 bases stayed unmatched.

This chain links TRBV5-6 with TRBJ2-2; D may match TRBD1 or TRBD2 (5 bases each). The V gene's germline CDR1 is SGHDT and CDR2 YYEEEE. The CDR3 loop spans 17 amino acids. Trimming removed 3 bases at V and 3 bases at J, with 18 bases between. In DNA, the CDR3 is TGTGCCAGCAGCTCCCGGGACCTAAAGAGTTACACCGGGGAGCTGTTTTTT. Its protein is CASSSRDLKSYTGELFF.

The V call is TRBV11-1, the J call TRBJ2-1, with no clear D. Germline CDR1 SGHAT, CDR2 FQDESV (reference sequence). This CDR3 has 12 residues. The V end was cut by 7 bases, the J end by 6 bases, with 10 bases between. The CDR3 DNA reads TGTGCCAGCACTAAGGGTCCCAATGAGCAGTTCTTC. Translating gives CASTKGPNEQFF.

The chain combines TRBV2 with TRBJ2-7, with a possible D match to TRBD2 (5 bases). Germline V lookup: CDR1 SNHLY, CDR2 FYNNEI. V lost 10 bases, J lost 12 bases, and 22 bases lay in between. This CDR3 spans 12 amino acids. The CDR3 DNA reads TGTGCCACTGCGGGCGACGGTGTAATGGCGTACTTC. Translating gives CATAGDGVMAYF.

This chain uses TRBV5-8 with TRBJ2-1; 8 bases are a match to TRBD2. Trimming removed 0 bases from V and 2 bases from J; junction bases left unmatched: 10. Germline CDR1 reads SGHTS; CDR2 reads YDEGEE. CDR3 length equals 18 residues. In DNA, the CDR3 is TGTGCCAGCAGCTTGGCCGTGGGGAGCGGGGGTACCTACAATGAGCAGTTCTTC. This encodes CASSLAVGSGGTYNEQFF.

The CDR3 spells CASSWGTKTFESGNTIYF. The CDR3 DNA sequence: TGTGCCAGCAGCTGGGGGACAAAGACCTTTGAGTCTGGAAACACCATATATTTT. This chain joins TRBV5-6 and TRBJ1-3; a weak D match, TRBD1 (6 bases). Germline V gene data show CDR1 as SGHDT and CDR2 as YYEEEE. This CDR3 has 18 amino acids. Trimming left V 3 bases short and J 1 base short, with 20 bases between.

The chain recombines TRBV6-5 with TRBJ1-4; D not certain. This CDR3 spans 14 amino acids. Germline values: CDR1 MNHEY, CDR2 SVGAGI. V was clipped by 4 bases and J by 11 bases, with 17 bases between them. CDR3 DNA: TGTGCCAGCAGTTCCCACCGGGGTCGACCCAAACTGTTTTTT. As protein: CASSSHRGRPKLFF.

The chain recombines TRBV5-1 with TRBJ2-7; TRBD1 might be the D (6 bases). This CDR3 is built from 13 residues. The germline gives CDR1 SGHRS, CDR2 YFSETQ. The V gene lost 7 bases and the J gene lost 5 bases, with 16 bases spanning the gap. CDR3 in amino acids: CASGTTGANEQYF. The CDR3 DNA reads TGCGCCAGCGGGACGACAGGTGCAAACGAGCAGTACTTC.

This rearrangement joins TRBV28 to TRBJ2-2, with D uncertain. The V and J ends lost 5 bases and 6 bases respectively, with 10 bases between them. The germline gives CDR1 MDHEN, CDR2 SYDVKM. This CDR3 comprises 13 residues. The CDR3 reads CASSPPFAGELFF. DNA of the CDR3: TGTGCCAGCAGTCCGCCCTTCGCCGGGGAGCTGTTTTTT. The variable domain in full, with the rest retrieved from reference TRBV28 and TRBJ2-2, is DVKVTQSSRYLVKRTGEKVFLECVQDMDHENMFWYRQDPGLGLRLIYFSYDVKMKEKGDIPEGYSVSREKKERFSLILESASTNQTSMYLCASSPPFAGELFFGEGSRLTVL.

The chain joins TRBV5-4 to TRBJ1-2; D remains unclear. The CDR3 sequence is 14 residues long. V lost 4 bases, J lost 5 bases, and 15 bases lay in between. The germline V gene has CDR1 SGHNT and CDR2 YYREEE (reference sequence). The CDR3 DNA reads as TGTGCCAGCAGCCGGCGGGTGGTGGGGTATGGCTACACCTTC. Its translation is CASSRRVVGYGYTF.

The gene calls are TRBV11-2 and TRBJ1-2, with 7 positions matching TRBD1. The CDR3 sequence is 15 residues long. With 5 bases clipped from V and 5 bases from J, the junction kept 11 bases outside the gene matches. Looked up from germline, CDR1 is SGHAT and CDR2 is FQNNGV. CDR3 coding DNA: TGTGCCAGCAGCCCGAGGACAGGTCCAGGGTATGGCTACACCTTC. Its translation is CASSPRTGPGYGYTF.

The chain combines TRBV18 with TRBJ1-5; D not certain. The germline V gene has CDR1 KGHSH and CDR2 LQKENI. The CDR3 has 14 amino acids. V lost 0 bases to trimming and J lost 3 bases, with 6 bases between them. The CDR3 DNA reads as TGTGCCAGCTCACCACCCTCTTTCAATCAGCCCCAGCATTTT. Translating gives CASSPPSFNQPQHF.